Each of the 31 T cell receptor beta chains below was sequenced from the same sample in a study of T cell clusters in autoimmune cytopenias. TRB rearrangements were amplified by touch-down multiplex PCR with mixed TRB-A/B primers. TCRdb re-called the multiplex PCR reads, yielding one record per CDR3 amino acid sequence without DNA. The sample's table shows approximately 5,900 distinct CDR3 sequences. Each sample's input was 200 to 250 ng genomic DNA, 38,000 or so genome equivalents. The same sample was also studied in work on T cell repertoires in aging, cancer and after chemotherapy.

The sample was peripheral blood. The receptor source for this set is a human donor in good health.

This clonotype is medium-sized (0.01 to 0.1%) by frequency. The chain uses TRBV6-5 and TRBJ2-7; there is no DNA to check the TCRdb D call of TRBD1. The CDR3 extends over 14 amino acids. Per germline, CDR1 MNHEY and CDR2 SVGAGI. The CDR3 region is CASFGQGKPYEQYF.

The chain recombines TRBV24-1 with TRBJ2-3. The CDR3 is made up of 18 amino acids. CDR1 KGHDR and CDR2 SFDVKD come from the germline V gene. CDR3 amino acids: CATSDFGRIPKGSDTQYF.

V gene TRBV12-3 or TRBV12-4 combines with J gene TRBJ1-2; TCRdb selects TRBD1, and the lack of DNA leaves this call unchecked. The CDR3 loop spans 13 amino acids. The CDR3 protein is CASRLTGTYGYTF.

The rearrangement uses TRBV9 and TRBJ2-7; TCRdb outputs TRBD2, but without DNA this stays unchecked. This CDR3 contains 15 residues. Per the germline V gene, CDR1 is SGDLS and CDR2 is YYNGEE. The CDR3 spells CASSVGGLALDEQYF.

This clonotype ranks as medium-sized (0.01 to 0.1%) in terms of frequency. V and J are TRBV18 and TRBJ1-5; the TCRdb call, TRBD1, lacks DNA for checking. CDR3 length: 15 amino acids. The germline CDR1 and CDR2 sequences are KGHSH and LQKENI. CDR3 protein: CASSPPDRVRQPQHF.

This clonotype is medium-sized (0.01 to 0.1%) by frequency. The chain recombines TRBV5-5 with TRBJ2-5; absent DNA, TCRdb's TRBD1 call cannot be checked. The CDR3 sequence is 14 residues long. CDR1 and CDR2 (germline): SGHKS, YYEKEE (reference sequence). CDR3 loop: CASSLGSGTETQYF.

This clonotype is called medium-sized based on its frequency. CDR3 in amino acids: CASSPRGRVEETQYF. The genes are TRBV18 and TRBJ2-5; with no DNA, the TCRdb D assignment of TRBD2 cannot be verified. Germline CDR1 reads KGHSH; CDR2 reads LQKENI. The CDR3 totals 15 residues.

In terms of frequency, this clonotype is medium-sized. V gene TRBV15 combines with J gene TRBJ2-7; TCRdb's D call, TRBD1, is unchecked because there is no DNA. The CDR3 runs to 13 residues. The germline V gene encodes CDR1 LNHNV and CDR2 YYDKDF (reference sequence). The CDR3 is CATSRDLGAEQYF.

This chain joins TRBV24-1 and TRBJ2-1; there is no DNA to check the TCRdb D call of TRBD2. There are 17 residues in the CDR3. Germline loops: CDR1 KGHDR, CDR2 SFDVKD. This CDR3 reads CATSDDLAGPSYNEQFF.

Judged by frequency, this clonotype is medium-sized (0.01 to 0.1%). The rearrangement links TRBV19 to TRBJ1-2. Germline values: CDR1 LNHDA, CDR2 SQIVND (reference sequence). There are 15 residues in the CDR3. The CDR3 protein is CASSILATSNYGYTF.

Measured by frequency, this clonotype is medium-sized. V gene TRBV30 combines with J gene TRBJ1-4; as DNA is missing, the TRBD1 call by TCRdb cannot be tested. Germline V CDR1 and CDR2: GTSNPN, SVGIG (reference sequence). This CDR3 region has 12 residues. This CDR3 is CALQTQGEKLFF.

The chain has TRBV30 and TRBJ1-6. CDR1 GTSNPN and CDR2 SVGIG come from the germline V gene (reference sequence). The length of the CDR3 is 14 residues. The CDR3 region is CAWALTTPNSPLHF.

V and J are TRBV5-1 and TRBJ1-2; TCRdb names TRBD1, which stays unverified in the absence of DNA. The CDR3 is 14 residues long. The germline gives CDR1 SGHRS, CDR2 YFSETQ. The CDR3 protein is CASSLAGAGGGYTF.

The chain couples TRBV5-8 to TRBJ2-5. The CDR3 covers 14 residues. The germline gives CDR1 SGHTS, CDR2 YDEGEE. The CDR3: CASSLGIDMETQYF.

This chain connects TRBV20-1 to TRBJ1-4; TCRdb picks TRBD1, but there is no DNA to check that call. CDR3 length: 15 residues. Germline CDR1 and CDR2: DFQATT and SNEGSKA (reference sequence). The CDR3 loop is CSARLTGVANEKLFF.

CDR3 region: CSAESGGTSSASYNEQFF. The chain couples TRBV20-1 to TRBJ2-1; the TRBD1 assignment by TCRdb is unverifiable without DNA. This CDR3 has 18 residues. Germline CDR1 reads DFQATT; CDR2 reads SNEGSKA (reference sequence).

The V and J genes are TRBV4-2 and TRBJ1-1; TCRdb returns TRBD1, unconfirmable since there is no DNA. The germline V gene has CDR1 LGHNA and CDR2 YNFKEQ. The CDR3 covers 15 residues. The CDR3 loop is CASSLSVTGSTEAFF.

The CDR3 here is CASSQDDAGGSYEQYF. This sequence joins TRBV4-2 and TRBJ2-7. The CDR3 is 16 amino acids. The germline V gene has CDR1 LGHNA and CDR2 YNFKEQ.

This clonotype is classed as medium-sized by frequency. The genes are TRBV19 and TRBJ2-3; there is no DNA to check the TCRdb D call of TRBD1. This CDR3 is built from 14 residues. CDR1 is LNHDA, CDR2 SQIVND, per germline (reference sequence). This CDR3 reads CASSIGTTTDTQYF.

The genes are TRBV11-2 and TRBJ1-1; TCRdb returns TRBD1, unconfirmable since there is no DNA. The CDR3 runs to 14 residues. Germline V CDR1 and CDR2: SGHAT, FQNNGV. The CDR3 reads CASSLEGAASEAFF.

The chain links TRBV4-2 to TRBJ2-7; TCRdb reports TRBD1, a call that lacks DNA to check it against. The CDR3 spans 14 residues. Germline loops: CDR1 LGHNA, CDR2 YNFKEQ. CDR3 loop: CASSQGDSSYEQYF.

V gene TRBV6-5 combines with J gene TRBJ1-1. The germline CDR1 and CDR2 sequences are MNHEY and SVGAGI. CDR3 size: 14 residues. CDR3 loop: CASTHPNLETEAFF.

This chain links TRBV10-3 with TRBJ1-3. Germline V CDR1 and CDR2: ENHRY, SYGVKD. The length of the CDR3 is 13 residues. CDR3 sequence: CAIRESSGNTIYF.

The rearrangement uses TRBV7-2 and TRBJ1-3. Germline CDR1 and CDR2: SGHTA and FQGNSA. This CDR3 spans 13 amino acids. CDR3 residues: CASSSGSGNTIYF.

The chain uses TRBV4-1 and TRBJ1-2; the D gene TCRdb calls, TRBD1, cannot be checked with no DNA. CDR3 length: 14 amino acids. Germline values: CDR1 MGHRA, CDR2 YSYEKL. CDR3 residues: CASSQGTGREGYTF.

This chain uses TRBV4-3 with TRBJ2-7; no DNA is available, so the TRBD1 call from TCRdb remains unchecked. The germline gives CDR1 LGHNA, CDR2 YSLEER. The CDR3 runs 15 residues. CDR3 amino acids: CASSQAQTGGSEQYF.

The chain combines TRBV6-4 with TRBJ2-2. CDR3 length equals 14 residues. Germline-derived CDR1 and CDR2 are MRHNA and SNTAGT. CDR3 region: CASSDSPDTGELFF.

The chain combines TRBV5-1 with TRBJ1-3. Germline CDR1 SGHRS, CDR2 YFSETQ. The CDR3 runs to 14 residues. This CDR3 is CASSLESSGNTIYF.

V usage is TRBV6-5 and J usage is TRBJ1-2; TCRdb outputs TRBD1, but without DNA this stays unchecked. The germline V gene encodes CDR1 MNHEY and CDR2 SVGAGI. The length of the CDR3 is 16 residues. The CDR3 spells CASSSLYRDRDPGYTF.

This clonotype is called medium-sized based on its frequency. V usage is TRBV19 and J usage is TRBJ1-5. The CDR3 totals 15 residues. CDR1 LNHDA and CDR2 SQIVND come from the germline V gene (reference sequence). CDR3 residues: CASLRDTASNQPQHF.

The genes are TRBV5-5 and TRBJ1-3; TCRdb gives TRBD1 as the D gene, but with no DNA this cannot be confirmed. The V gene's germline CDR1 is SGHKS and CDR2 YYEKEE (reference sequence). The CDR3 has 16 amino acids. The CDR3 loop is CASSLLDRSSGNTIYF.